These 22 T cell receptor beta chains were sequenced from one sample in a study of T cell changes during pregnancy in multiple sclerosis. TCRdb keeps only in-frame clones here, not all; method: immunoSEQ multiplex PCR. In the table there are 100,000 or so clones, approximately 92% of which are singletons. The source material was peripheral blood, sampled in the second trimester of pregnancy. These receptors all stem from a female donor with multiple sclerosis, enrolled in a pregnancy study.

The rearrangement uses TRBV2 and TRBJ2-5, with 14 bases matching TRBD2. The CDR3 sequence is 13 residues long. J gave up 10 bases and V 8 bases, and 6 bases lay outside the gene matches. The germline V gene encodes CDR1 SNHLY and CDR2 FYNNEI. CDR3 DNA: TGTGCCAGCGCCGGGACTAGCGGGGGTGACCAGTACTTC. Translated: CASAGTSGGDQYF.

The genes are TRBV15 and TRBJ2-2; a weak D match, TRBD2 (6 bases). Germline V lookup: CDR1 LNHNV, CDR2 YYDKDF (reference sequence). CDR3 length: 15 amino acids. Trimming cost V 1 base and J 6 bases, with 12 bases left between them. CDR3 sequence reads: CATSRGKLAAGELFF. As DNA, the CDR3 is TGTGCCACCAGCAGAGGGAAACTAGCTGCCGGGGAGCTGTTTTTT.

This chain joins TRBV10-3 and TRBJ1-4; possible D gene TRBD1, 5 bases. CDR1 is ENHRY and CDR2 is SYGVKD in the germline V gene. V lost 0 bases, J lost 2 bases, and 7 bases lay in between. The CDR3 spans 15 residues. The CDR3 DNA reads as TGTGCCATCAGTGAGTCTCCAGGGACTAATGAAAAACTGTTTTTT. It translates to CAISESPGTNEKLFF.

The table lists this clone with a count of one. This rearrangement joins TRBV5-1 to TRBJ2-1, with TRBD1 as a possible D gene (7 bases). V lost 0 bases to trimming and J lost 8 bases, with 15 bases between them. This CDR3 region has 15 residues. CDR1 and CDR2 (germline): SGHRS, YFSETQ. Here the CDR3 DNA reads TGCGCCAGCAGCTTGGGACAGGGAGGAAGTCATGAGCAGTTCTTC. Translated: CASSLGQGGSHEQFF.

The V call is TRBV15, the J call TRBJ2-5, with unresolved D. The CDR3 has 16 amino acids. Deletions cut 4 bases from V and 2 bases from J, with 17 bases between. From germline, CDR1 is LNHNV and CDR2 YYDKDF (reference sequence). CDR3 sequence: CATSKSSVPQQETQYF. The CDR3 nucleotides read TGTGCCACCAGCAAGAGTTCGGTCCCGCAACAAGAGACCCAGTACTTC.

This sequence joins TRBV6-1 and TRBJ1-2; D is ambiguous. Trimming stripped 3 bases from V and 2 bases from J, with 4 bases between. CDR3 length equals 12 residues. Germline values: CDR1 MNHNS, CDR2 SASEGT. The chain's CDR3 is CASSERNYGYTF. The CDR3 region has the DNA TGTGCCAGCAGTGAGAGAAACTATGGCTACACCTTC.

This clone was picked up one time. The chain links TRBV5-1 to TRBJ1-5; D is possibly TRBD1 (6 bases). V gave up 3 bases and J gave up 5 bases, with 15 bases separating them. CDR3 length: 15 residues. The germline gives CDR1 SGHRS, CDR2 YFSETQ. CDR3 sequence: CASSSLTGSDQPQHF. CDR3 DNA sequence: TGCGCCAGCAGCTCGCTGACAGGTTCGGATCAGCCCCAGCATTTT.

This rearrangement joins TRBV9 to TRBJ2-4, with D tentatively TRBD2 (6 bases). The CDR3 loop spans 17 amino acids. Trimming cost V 0 bases and J 3 bases, with 16 bases left between them. Per germline, CDR1 SGDLS and CDR2 YYNGEE. CDR3: CASSVVIHPRGKNIQYF. The CDR3 DNA sequence: TGTGCCAGCAGCGTAGTCATCCACCCGCGGGGCAAAAACATTCAGTACTTC.

The rearrangement links TRBV29-1 to TRBJ1-1, with D possibly matching TRBD1 (6 bases). Trimming took 7 bases from V and 0 from J, leaving 15 bases between them. The CDR3 contains 14 residues. Looked up from germline, CDR1 is SQVTM and CDR2 is ANQGSEA. The DNA for the CDR3 is TGCAGCGGGGCCCCGACAGGCGTGAACACTGAAGCTTTCTTT. This codes for CSGAPTGVNTEAFF. Full variable domain (missing parts from reference TRBV29-1 and TRBJ1-1): SAVISQKPSRDICQRGTSLTIQCQVDSQVTMMFWYRQQPGQSLTLIATANQGSEATYESGFVIDKFPISRPNLTFSTLTVSNMSPEDSSIYLCSGAPTGVNTEAFFGQGTRLTVV.

The chain is built from TRBV5-5 and TRBJ1-1; 8 nucleotides match TRBD1. Germline trimming cut 3 bases from V and 9 bases from J; bases unmatched to any gene: 1. Germline CDR1 SGHKS, CDR2 YYEKEE (reference sequence). The CDR3 runs 11 residues. This chain's CDR3 is CASSSGGKAFF. DNA of the CDR3: TGTGCCAGCAGCTCAGGGGGCAAAGCTTTCTTT.

This clone appeared a single time. The genes are TRBV18 and TRBJ2-4; weak D call: TRBD2 (5 bases). V was clipped by 1 base and J by 12 bases, with 13 bases between them. CDR3 length: 13 residues. Germline values: CDR1 KGHSH, CDR2 LQKENI. The CDR3 loop reads CASSPRLALSQYF. CDR3 DNA sequence: TGTGCCAGCTCACCACGGCTAGCACTTAGTCAGTACTTC. Combining the CDR3 with reference TRBV18 and TRBJ2-4 gives the whole variable domain NAGVMQNPRHLVRRRGQEARLRCSPMKGHSHVYWYRQLPEEGLKFMVYLQKENIIDESGMPKERFSAEFPKEGPSILRIQQVVRGDSAAYFCASSPRLALSQYFGAGTRLSVL.

This sequence joins TRBV6-4 and TRBJ2-3; 11 bases align to TRBD2. Germline CDR1 and CDR2: MRHNA and SNTAGT. This CDR3 has 16 residues. V shed 5 bases, J shed 0 bases, and the junction held 4 bases outside the gene matches. This CDR3 is CASSPIAGGSTDTQYF. The CDR3, as DNA: TGTGCCAGCAGTCCAATAGCGGGAGGGAGCACAGATACGCAGTATTTT.

The chain is built from TRBV18 and TRBJ1-5; no clear D gene. Germline CDR1 KGHSH, CDR2 LQKENI. Between the trimmed V and J ends, which lost 2 bases and 7 bases, there was a span of 9 bases. This CDR3 comprises 13 residues. The CDR3 DNA sequence: TGTGCCAGCTCACCATTTCGGGAACAGCCCCAGCATTTT. It yields the protein CASSPFREQPQHF.

The V gene is TRBV4-1, the J gene TRBJ2-2; 10 nucleotides align to TRBD2. Trimming took 2 bases from V and 6 from J; bases not matched to a gene: 9. Germline assignment: CDR1 MGHRA and CDR2 YSYEKL. The CDR3 is 17 residues long. CDR3 protein: CASSQPTAGGPSGELFF. CDR3 sequence (DNA): TGCGCCAGCAGCCAACCCACAGCGGGGGGGCCTTCCGGGGAGCTGTTTTTT.

V gene TRBV30 combines with J gene TRBJ2-7, with a tentative D call TRBD2 (5 bases). Trimming removed 1 base from V and 5 bases from J, with 15 bases in between. From germline, CDR1 is GTSNPN and CDR2 SVGIG (reference sequence). This CDR3 contains 14 residues. CDR3 amino acids: CAWSARGDTHEQYF. The CDR3 DNA reads as TGTGCCTGGAGTGCTCGGGGAGATACCCACGAGCAGTACTTC.

This clone appeared a few times. This chain joins TRBV2 and TRBJ1-5; 8 bases match TRBD1. The V segment lost 3 bases and the J segment 4 bases; nucleotides outside the gene matches: 2. Germline assignment: CDR1 SNHLY and CDR2 FYNNEI. This CDR3 is built from 14 residues. In DNA form, the CDR3 reads TGTGCCAGCAGTGACAGGGGGCAAAATCAGCCCCAGCATTTT. Amino acid sequence: CASSDRGQNQPQHF.

The genes are TRBV7-2 and TRBJ1-1; D remains ambiguous. The CDR3 is made up of 15 amino acids. CDR1 and CDR2 from the germline V gene are SGHTA and FQGNSA. Trimming cost V 3 bases and J 3 bases, with 14 bases left between them. In DNA, the CDR3 is TGTGCCAGCAGCTTCCAGGCGGGATTGGACACTGAAGCTTTCTTT. Protein sequence: CASSFQAGLDTEAFF.

The chain is built from TRBV29-1 and TRBJ2-2; TRBD2 matches at 7 bases. The germline V gene encodes CDR1 SQVTM and CDR2 ANQGSEA. With V trimmed by 4 bases and J by 1 base, 0 bases remained unmatched. The CDR3 is 13 amino acids. CDR3 region: CSVGGGNTGELFF. The CDR3 bases are TGCAGCGTTGGCGGGGGGAACACCGGGGAGCTGTTTTTT.

The chain joins TRBV30 to TRBJ2-3; 11 bases map to TRBD2. J lost 5 bases, V lost 0 bases, and 4 bases had no gene match. The CDR3 sequence is 15 residues long. The germline V gene encodes CDR1 GTSNPN and CDR2 SVGIG (reference sequence). The CDR3 coding sequence is TGTGCCTGGAGTGTACTAGCGGGAGCTGAAGATACGCAGTATTTT. Translation: CAWSVLAGAEDTQYF.

The CDR3: CASSRMGQSYGYTF. The DNA for the CDR3 is TGTGCCAGCTCACGAATGGGACAGAGCTATGGCTACACCTTC. The chain carries TRBV18 and TRBJ1-2; 7 bases map to TRBD1. Germline trimming cut 4 bases from V and 4 bases from J; bases unmatched to any gene: 6. Looked up from germline, CDR1 is KGHSH and CDR2 is LQKENI. This CDR3 is 14 amino acids long. The full variable domain, with the rest looked up from reference TRBV18 and TRBJ1-2, is NAGVMQNPRHLVRRRGQEARLRCSPMKGHSHVYWYRQLPEEGLKFMVYLQKENIIDESGMPKERFSAEFPKEGPSILRIQQVVRGDSAAYFCASSRMGQSYGYTFGSGTRLTVV.

The chain is built from TRBV30 and TRBJ1-6; D ambiguous. The germline V and J ends were trimmed by 1 base and 5 bases, with 15 bases remaining between them. Per germline, CDR1 GTSNPN and CDR2 SVGIG (reference sequence). The CDR3 covers 16 residues. The CDR3 DNA reads as TGTGCCTGGAGTGGACCGTACGGAGGGAATAATTCACCCCTCCACTTT. This encodes CAWSGPYGGNNSPLHF. The whole variable domain, filled in from reference TRBV30 and TRBJ1-6, reads SQTIHQWPATLVQPVGSPLSLECTVEGTSNPNLYWYRQAAGRGLQLLFYSVGIGQISSEVPQNLSASRPQDRQFILSSKKLLLSDSGFYLCAWSGPYGGNNSPLHFGNGTRLTVT.

V gene TRBV5-1 combines with J gene TRBJ2-5, with D tentatively TRBD1 (6 bases). This CDR3 region has 14 residues. The germline V gene has CDR1 SGHRS and CDR2 YFSETQ. V was shortened by 6 bases and J by 5 bases, with 17 bases between the two germline ends. The CDR3 protein is CASTPGGGGETQYF. The CDR3 DNA reads TGCGCCAGCACCCCTGGTGGGGGCGGGGAGACCCAGTACTTC.